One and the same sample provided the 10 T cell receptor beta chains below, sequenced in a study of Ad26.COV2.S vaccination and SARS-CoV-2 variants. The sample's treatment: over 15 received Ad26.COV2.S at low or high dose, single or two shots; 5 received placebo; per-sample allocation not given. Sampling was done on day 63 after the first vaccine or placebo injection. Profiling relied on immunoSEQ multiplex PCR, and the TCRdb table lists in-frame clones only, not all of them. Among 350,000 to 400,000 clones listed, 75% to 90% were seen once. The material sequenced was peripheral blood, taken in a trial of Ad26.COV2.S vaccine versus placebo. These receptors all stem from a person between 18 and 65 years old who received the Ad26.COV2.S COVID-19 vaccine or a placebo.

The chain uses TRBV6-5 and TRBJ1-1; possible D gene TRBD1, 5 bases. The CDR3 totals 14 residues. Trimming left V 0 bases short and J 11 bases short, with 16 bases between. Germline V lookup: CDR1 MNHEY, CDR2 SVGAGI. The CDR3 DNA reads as TGTGCCAGCAGTTACTCGAGACAGAGACCTAGGGCTTTCTTT. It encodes CASSYSRQRPRAFF.

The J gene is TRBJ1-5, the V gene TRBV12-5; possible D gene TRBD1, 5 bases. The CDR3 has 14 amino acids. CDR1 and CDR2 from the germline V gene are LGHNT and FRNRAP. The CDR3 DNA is TGTGCCGGGTTGCGGGGGGTGATTTGTCAGCCCCAGCATTTT. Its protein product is CAGLRGVICQPQHF.

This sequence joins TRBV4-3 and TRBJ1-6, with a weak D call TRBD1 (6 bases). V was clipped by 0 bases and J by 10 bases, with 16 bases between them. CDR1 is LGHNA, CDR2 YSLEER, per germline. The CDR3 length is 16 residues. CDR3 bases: TGCGCCAGCAGCCAAGATCTGAGCCCTAGGGGGTCACCCCTCCACTTT. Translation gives CASSQDLSPRGSPLHF.

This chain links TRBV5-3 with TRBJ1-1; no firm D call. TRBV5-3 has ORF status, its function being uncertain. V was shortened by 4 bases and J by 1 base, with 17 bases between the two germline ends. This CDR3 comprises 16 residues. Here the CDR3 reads CARSPLGGLKNTEAFF. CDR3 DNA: TGTGCCAGAAGCCCCCTGGGAGGGCTCAAGAACACTGAAGCTTTCTTT.

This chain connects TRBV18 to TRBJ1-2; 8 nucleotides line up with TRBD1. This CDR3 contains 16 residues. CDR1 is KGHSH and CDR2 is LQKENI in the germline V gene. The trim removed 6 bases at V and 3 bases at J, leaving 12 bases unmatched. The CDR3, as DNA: TGTGCCAGCTCTCGAGGACAGGGAAGGGGGCACTATGGCTACACCTTC. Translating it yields CASSRGQGRGHYGYTF.

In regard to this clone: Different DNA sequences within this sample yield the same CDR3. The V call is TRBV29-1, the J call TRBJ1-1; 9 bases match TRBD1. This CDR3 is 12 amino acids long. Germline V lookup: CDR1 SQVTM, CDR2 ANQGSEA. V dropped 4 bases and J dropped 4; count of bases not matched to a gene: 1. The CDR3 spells CSVGQGGTEAFF. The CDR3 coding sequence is TGCAGCGTTGGACAGGGGGGCACTGAAGCTTTCTTT.

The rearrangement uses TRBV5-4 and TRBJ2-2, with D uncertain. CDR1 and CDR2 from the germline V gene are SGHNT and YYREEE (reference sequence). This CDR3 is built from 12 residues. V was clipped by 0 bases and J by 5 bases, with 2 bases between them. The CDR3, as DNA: TGTGCCAGCAGCTTGGATACCGGGGAGCTGTTTTTT. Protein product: CASSLDTGELFF.

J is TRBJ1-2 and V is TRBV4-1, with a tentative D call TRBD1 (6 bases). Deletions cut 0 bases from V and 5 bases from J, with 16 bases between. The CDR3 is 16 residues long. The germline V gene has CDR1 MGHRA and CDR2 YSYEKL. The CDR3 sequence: CASSQEAAGGAYGYTF. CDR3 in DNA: TGCGCCAGCAGCCAAGAAGCGGCCGGGGGCGCTTATGGCTACACCTTC.

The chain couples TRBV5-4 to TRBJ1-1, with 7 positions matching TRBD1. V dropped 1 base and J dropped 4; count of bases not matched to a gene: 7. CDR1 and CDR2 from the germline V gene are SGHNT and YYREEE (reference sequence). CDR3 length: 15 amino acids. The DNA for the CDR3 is TGTGCCAGCAGCTTGCCAGCAGGGGGAATCACTGAAGCTTTCTTT. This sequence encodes CASSLPAGGITEAFF.

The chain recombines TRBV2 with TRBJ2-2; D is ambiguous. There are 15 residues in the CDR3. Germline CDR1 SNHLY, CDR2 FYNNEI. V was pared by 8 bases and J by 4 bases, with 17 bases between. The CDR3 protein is CASLKASSITGELFF. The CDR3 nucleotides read TGTGCCAGCTTGAAAGCGTCGAGTATCACCGGGGAGCTGTTTTTT.